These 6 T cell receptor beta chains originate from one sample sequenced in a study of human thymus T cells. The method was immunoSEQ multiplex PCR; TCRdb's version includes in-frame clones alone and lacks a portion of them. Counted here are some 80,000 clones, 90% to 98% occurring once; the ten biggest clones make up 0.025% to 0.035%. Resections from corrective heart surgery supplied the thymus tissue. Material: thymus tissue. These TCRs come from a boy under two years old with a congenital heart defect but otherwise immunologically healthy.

This CDR3 reads CASSLDRSTDTQYF. The CDR3 DNA is TGTGCCAGCAGTCTGGACAGGTCCACAGATACGCAGTATTTT. This chain links TRBV2 with TRBJ2-3; TRBD1 agrees at 7 bases. Trimming at V came to 5 bases and at J to 2 bases, leaving 4 bases not matched to a gene. Per germline, CDR1 SNHLY and CDR2 FYNNEI. This CDR3 is built from 14 residues.

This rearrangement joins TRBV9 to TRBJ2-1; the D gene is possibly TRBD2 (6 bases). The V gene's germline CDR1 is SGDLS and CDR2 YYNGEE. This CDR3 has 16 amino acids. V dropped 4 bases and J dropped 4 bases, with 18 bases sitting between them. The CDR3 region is CASSPRGTSSYNEQFF. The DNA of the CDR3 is TGTGCCAGCAGCCCGAGGGGTACTAGCTCTTACAATGAGCAGTTCTTC.

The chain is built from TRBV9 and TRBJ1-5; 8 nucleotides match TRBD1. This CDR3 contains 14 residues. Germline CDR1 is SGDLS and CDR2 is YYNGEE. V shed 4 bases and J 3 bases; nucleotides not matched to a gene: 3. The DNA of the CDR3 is TGTGCCAGCAGCCCGGACAGGGACAATCAGCCCCAGCATTTT. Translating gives CASSPDRDNQPQHF.

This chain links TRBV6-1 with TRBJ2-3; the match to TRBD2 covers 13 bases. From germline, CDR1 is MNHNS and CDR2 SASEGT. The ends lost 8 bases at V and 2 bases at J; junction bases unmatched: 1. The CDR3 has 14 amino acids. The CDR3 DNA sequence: TGTGCCAGCGGGACTAGCGGGATCACAGATACGCAGTATTTT. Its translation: CASGTSGITDTQYF.

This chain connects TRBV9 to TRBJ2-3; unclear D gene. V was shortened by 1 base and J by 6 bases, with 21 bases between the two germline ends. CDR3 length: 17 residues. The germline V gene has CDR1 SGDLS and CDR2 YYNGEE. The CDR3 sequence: CASSVTEAVVGVDTQYF. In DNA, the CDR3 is TGTGCCAGCAGCGTAACAGAGGCGGTTGTAGGTGTCGATACGCAGTATTTT.

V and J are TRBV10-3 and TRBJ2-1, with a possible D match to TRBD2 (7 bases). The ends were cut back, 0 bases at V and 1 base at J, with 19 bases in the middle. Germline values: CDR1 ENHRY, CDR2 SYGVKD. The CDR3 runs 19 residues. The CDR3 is CAISESRGRGSGSYNEQFF. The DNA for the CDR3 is TGTGCCATCAGTGAGTCACGGGGGCGGGGGAGCGGATCCTACAATGAGCAGTTCTTC.